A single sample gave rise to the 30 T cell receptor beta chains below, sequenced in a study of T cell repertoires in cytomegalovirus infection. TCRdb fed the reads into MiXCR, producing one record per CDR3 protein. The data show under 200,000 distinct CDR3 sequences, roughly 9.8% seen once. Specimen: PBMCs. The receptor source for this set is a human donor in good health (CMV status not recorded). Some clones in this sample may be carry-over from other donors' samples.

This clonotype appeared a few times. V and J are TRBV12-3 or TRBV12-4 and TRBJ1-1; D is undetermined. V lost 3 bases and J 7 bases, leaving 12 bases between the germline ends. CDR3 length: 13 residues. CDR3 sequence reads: CASSFQVFSEAFF. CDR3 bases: TGTGCCAGCAGTTTTCAGGTTTTCAGTGAAGCTTTCTTT.

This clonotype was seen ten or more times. CDR3 nucleotide sequence: TGTGCCACTTGGGCGGGCGGCAATCAGCCCCAGCATTTT. Translation gives CATWAGGNQPQHF. V gene TRBV28 combines with J gene TRBJ1-5, with no clear D. CDR1 is MDHEN and CDR2 is SYDVKM in the germline V gene. V was trimmed by 10 bases and J by 2 bases, leaving 12 bases between them. The CDR3 runs 13 residues.

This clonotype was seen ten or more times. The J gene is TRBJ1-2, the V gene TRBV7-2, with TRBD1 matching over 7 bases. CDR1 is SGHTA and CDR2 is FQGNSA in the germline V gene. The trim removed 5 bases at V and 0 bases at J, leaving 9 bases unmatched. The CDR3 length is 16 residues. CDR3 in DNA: TGTGCCAGCAGCCCTACCCCCGGGACAGCTAACTATGGCTACACCTTC. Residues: CASSPTPGTANYGYTF.

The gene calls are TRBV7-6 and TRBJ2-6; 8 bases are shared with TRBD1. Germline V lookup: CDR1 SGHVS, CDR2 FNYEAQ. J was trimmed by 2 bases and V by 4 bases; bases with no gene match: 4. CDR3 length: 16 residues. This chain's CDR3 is CASSSGQAAGANVLTF. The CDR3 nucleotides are TGTGCCAGCAGCTCGGGACAGGCCGCTGGGGCCAACGTCCTGACTTTC.

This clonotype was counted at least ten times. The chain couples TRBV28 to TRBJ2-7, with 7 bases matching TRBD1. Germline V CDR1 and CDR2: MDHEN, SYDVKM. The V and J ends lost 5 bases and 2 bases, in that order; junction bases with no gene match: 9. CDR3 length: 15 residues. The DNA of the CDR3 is TGTGCCAGCAGTCGACAGGGTAGTTGGACCTACGAGCAGTACTTC. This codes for CASSRQGSWTYEQYF.

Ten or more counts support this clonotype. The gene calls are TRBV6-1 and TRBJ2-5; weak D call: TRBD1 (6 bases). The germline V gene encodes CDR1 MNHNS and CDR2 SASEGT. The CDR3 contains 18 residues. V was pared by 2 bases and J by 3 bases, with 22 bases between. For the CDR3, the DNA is TGTGCCAGCAGTGAAAGGGGGTTTACCAGGGGCCCGGAAGAGACCCAGTACTTC. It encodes CASSERGFTRGPEETQYF.

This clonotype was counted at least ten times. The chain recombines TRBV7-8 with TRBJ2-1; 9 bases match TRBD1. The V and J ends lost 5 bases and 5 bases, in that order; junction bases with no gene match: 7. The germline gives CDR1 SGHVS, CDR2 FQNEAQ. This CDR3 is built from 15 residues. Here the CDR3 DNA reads TGTGCCAGCAGCACCGGACAGGGGAATCACAATGAGCAGTTCTTC. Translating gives CASSTGQGNHNEQFF.

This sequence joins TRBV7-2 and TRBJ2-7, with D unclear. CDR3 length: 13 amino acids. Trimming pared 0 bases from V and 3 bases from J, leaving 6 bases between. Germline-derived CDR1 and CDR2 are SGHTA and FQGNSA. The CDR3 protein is CASSLAQDYEQYF. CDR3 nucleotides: TGTGCCAGCAGCTTAGCTCAGGACTACGAGCAGTACTTC.

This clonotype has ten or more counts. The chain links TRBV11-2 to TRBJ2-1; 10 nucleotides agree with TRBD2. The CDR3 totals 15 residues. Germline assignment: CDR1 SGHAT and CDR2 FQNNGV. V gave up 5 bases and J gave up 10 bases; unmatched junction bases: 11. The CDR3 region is CASSPGTSESTEQFF. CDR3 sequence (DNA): TGTGCCAGCAGCCCAGGGACTAGCGAGTCGACCGAGCAGTTCTTC.

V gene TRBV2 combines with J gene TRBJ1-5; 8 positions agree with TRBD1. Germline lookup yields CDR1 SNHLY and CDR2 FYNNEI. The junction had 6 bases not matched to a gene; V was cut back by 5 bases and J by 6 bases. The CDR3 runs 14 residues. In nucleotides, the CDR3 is TGTGCCAGCAGTTCCGGGACAGGTCTTCAGCCCCAGCATTTT. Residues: CASSSGTGLQPQHF.

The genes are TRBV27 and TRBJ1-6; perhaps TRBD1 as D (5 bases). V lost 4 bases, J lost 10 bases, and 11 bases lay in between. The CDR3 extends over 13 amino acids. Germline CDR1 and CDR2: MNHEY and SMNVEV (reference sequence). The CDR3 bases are TGTGCCAGCAGTTGGGACCGTAGGTCACCCCTCCACTTT. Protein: CASSWDRRSPLHF.

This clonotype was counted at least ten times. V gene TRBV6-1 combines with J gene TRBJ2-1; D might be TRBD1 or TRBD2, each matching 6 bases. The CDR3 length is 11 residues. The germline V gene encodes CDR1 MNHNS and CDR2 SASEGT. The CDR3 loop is CASGEGGEQFF. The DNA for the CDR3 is TGTGCTTCGGGAGAGGGGGGTGAGCAGTTCTTC.

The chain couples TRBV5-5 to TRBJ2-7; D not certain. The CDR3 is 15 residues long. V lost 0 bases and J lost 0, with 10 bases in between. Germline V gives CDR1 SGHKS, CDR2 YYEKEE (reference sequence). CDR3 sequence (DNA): TGTGCCAGCAGCTTGGTGGTGACGGCCTCCTACGAGCAGTACTTC. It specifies CASSLVVTASYEQYF. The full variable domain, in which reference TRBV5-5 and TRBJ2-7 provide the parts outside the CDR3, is DAGVTQSPTHLIKTRGQQVTLRCSPISGHKSVSWYQQVLGQGPQFIFQYYEKEERGRGNFPDRFSARQFPNYSSELNVNALLLGDSALYLCASSLVVTASYEQYFGPGTRLTVT.

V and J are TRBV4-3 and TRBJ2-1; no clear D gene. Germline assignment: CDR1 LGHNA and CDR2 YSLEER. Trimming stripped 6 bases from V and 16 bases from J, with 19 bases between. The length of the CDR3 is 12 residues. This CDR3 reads CASSDTNGKEFF. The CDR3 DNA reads TGCGCCAGCAGTGATACTAACGGAAAAGAATTCTTC.

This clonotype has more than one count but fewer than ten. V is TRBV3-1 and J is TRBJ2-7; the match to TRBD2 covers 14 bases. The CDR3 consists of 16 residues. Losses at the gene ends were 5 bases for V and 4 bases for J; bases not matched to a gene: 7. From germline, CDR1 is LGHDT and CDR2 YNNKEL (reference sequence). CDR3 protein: CASSKGLAGVGYEQYF. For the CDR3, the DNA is TGTGCCAGCAGCAAGGGACTAGCGGGAGTAGGTTACGAGCAGTACTTC.

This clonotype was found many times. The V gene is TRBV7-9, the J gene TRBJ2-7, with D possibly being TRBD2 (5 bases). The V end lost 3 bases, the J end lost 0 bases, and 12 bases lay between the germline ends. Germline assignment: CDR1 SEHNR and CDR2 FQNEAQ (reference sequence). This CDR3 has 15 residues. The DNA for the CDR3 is TGTGCCAGCAGCTTGGAGGCGTCCGCCTCCTACGAGCAGTACTTC. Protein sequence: CASSLEASASYEQYF.

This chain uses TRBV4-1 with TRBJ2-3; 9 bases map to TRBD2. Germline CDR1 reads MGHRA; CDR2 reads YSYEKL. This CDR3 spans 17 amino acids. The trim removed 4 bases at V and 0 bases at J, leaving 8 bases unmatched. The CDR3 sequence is CASSRDRTSESTDTQYF. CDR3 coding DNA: TGCGCCAGCAGCCGAGATCGGACTAGCGAAAGCACAGATACGCAGTATTTT.

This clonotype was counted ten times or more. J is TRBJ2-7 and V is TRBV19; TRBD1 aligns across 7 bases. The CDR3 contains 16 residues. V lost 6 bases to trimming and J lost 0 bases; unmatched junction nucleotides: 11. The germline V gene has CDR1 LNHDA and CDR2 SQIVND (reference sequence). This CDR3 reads CASSRRTGQSSYEQYF. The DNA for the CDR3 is TGTGCCAGTAGCCGGAGGACAGGCCAGAGCTCCTACGAGCAGTACTTC.

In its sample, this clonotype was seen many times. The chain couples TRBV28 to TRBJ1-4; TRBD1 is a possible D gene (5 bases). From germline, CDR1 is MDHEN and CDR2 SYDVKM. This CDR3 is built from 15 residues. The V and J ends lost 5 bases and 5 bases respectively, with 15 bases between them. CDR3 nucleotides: TGTGCCAGCAGTCCCACAGGAGTACGGAATGAAAAACTGTTTTTT. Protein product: CASSPTGVRNEKLFF.

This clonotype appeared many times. The CDR3 reads CASSYGQGLGTARSYNSPLHF. CDR3 DNA: TGCGCCAGCAGCTACGGACAGGGTCTCGGGACGGCGCGGTCCTATAATTCACCCCTCCACTTT. The chain has TRBV5-1 and TRBJ1-6; TRBD1 aligns across 8 bases. The V gene's germline CDR1 is SGHRS and CDR2 YFSETQ. The CDR3 runs to 21 residues. J gave up 1 base and V 3 bases, and 18 bases lay outside the gene matches.

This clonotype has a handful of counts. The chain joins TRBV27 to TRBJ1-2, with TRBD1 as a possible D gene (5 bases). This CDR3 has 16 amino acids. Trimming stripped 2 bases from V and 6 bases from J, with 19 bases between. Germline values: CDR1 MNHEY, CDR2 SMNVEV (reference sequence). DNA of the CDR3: TGTGCCAGCAGTTTAAGTCCGCCAGGCTGGGGCCATGGCTACACCTTC. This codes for CASSLSPPGWGHGYTF.

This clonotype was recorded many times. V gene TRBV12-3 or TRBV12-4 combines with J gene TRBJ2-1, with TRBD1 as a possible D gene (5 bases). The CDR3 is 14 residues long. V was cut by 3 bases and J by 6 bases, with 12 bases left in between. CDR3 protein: CASSFRRQPNEQFF. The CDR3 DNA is TGTGCCAGCAGTTTTAGGAGACAGCCCAATGAGCAGTTCTTC.

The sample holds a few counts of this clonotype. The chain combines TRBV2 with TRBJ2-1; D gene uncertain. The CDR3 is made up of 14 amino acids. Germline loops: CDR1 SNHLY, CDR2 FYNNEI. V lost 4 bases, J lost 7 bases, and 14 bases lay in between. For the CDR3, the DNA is TGTGCCAGCAGTGGGGAACTCAAGATGAATGAGCAGTTCTTC. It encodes CASSGELKMNEQFF.

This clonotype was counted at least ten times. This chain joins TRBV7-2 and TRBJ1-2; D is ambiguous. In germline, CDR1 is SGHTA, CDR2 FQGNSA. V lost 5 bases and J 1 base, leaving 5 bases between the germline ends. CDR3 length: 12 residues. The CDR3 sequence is CASSMRNYGYTF. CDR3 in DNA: TGTGCCAGCAGCATGCGTAACTATGGCTACACCTTC.

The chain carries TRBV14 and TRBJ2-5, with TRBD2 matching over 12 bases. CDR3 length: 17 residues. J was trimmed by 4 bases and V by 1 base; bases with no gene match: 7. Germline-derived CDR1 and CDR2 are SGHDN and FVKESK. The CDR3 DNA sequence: TGTGCCAGCAGCCAAGGGGCGACTAGCGGGAGTGGAGAGACCCAGTACTTC. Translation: CASSQGATSGSGETQYF.

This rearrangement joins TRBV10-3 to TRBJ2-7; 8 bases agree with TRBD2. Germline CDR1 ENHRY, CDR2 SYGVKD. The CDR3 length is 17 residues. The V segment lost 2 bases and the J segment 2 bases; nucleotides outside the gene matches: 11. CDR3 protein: CAISEVTGTSSAYEQYF. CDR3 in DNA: TGTGCCATCAGTGAGGTTACCGGGACTAGTAGCGCCTACGAGCAGTACTTC.

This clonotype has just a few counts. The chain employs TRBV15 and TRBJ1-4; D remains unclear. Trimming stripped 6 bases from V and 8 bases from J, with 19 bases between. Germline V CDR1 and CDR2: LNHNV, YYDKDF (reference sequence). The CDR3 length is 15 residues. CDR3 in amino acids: CATSPQPGFNEKLFF. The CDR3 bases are TGTGCCACCAGTCCCCAGCCCGGGTTCAACGAAAAACTGTTTTTT.

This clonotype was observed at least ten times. This CDR3 reads CASSPPGTRDEQFF. CDR3 DNA sequence: TGTGCCAGCAGTCCCCCCGGGACCAGGGATGAGCAGTTCTTC. The chain has TRBV6-1 and TRBJ2-1; the D call may be TRBD1 or TRBD2 (5 bases each). V lost 5 bases, J lost 8 bases, and 16 bases lay in between. Germline lookup yields CDR1 MNHNS and CDR2 SASEGT. The CDR3 covers 14 residues.

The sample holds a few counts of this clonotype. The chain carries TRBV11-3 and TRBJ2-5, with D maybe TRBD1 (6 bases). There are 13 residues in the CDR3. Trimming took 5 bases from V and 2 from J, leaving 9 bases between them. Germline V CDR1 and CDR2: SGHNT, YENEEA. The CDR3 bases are TGTGCCAGCAGCACTAGGGGGCAAGAGACCCAGTACTTC. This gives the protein CASSTRGQETQYF.

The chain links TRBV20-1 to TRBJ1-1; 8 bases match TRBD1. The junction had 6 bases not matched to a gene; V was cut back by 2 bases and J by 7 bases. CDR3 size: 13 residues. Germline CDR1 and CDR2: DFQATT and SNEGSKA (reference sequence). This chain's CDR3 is CSARLDRAREAFF. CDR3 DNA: TGCAGTGCTAGATTGGACAGGGCTCGTGAAGCTTTCTTT.